This T cell receptor beta chain originates from a study of T cells in Graves' hyperthyroidism and ophthalmopathy. Study in general: Blood from the periphery was taken at initial diagnosis, before any treatment. Whole-study findings and limits: The model identified upcoming ophthalmopathy a median about six months ahead of onset.

Newly diagnosed patients aged 18 to 65 had hyperthyroidism of under 2 months' duration. Clinical symptoms, serum thyroxine, TRAb, thyroid ultrasound and orbital computed tomography established diagnosis. Trimming took 3 bases from V and 2 from J, leaving 10 bases between them. The CDR3 is 14 residues long. Germline lookup yields CDR1 SGHAT and CDR2 FQNNGV. Regions amplified from RNA transcripts were the TCR beta CDR3 regions. The TCR CDR3 was amplified in a first-round RT-PCR using the HTBI primer set. TCRdb re-called the multiplex PCR reads with MiXCR, one entry per CDR3 protein. The sample yields approximately 330,000 distinct CDR3 sequences, 21% seen once. There are many counts of this clonotype. Its specificity is unknown.

The sequenced sample was blood. The origin of this receptor is a woman aged 50 to 60 with Graves' hyperthyroidism. V gene TRBV11-2 combines with J gene TRBJ1-2; D remains ambiguous. CDR3: CASSFGELNYGYTF. The CDR3 DNA follows: TGTGCCAGCAGCTTTGGGGAATTAAACTATGGCTACACCTTC.